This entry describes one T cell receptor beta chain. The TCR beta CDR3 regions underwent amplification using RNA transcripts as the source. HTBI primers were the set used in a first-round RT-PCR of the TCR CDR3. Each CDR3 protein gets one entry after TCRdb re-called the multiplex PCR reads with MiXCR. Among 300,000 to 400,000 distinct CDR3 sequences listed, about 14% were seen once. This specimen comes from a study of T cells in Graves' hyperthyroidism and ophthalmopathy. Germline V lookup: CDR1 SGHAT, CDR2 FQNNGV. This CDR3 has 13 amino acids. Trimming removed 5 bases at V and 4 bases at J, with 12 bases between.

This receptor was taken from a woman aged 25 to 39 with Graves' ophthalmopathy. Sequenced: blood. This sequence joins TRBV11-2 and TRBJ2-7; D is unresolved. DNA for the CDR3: TGTGCCAGCAGCACTAACAGTCGGTACGAGCAGTACTTC. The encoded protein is CASSTNSRYEQYF.